The T cell receptor (beta chain) described here comes from a study of CD8+CD57+ T cells in acquired aplastic anemia. Whole-study context: Sorted CD4+ and CD8+ cells gave a mean 3.2 ug DNA, range 0.2 to 27.4 ug.

Notes on the study in general: Patients and controls shared some 29 CD8+ CDR3 sequences, which appeared highly expressed in patients and within their immunodominant clones.

On this clonotype itself: Its antigen is as yet unknown.

In patients chosen for sequencing, flow cytometry had shown CD8+CD57+ cell expansion. Severe acquired aplastic anemia was diagnosed in all patients. No patient had been given any therapy when blood was sampled. Profiling of TCR beta VDJ combinations and CDR3 sequences used genomic DNA as template. Each CDR3 protein gets one entry after TCRdb re-called the reads with MiXCR. This table holds roughly 170,000 distinct CDR3 sequences, around 50% found once. Source material: sorted CD4+, CD8+, or CD8+CD57+ T cells (not recorded which) from PBMCs. The source is a human donor with aplastic anemia.

The CDR3 sequence is CSAEGQVNEQFF. CDR3 coding DNA: TGCAGTGCGGAGGGACAGGTCAATGAGCAGTTCTTC. The chain is built from TRBV20-1 and TRBJ2-1; 8 bases fit TRBD1. Germline V gives CDR1 DFQATT, CDR2 SNEGSKA (reference sequence). This CDR3 region has 12 residues. With 6 bases clipped from V and 6 bases from J, the junction kept 4 bases outside the gene matches.